The rows below give T cell receptor beta chains drawn from one sample of a study of T cell repertoires in cytomegalovirus infection. The antigens these receptors bind are not known. TCRdb processed the reads anew with MiXCR; each CDR3 protein has one entry. The sample lists roughly 700,000 distinct CDR3 sequences; 33% were seen once. Sequencing was performed on cultured PBMCs, taken from culture after CMV antigen stimulation. Receptor source: a human donor in good health (CMV status not recorded). Some clones in this sample may be carry-over from other donors' samples. Both conserved end residues are part of each CDR3. The D gene is left open where the match is weak. Only part of the rows carry a size: once, few, many, or a class if the clone is expanded.

TRBJ2-6,TRBV4-1,.,.,CASSHTGTSGANVLTF,TGCGCCAGCAGCCACACAGGGACCTCTGGGGCCAACGTCCTGACTTTC
TRBJ1-5,TRBV12-5,.,few,CASGLPTENQPQHF,TGTGCTAGTGGTTTGCCGACAGAAAATCAGCCCCAGCATTTT
TRBJ2-2,TRBV27,.,.,CASSWSGNTGELFF,TGTGCCAGCAGTTGGTCCGGAAACACCGGGGAGCTGTTTTTT
TRBJ2-1,TRBV6-1,TRBD2,few,CASSVSGPFVDNEQFF,TGTGCCAGCAGTGTTAGCGGGCCCTTCGTGGACAATGAGCAGTTCTTC
TRBJ2-5,TRBV6-1,.,few,CASRPGAARDETQYF,TGTGCCAGCAGACCCGGGGCGGCCAGGGATGAGACCCAGTACTTC
TRBJ1-2,TRBV2,.,.,CASRDPDLLYGYTF,TGTGCCAGCAGGGACCCGGACCTACTCTATGGCTACACCTTC
TRBJ1-4,TRBV5-4,.,.,CASSRAGTGNEKLFF,TGTGCCAGCAGCCGAGCCGGGACGGGTAATGAAAAACTGTTTTTT
TRBJ2-7,TRBV7-6,.,.,CASSPSGGLSYEQYF,TGTGCCAGCAGCCCCTCCGGGGGCCTTTCCTACGAGCAGTACTTC
TRBJ2-5,TRBV20-1,TRBD2,.,CSSRRASGRWETQYF,TGCAGTTCGAGAAGGGCTAGCGGGAGGTGGGAGACCCAGTACTTC
TRBJ2-2,TRBV4-1,.,few,CASQRTFNTGELFF,TGCGCCAGCCAACGGACTTTTAACACCGGGGAGCTGTTTTTT
TRBJ2-2,TRBV7-2,.,few,CASSFYQGAETGELFF,TGTGCCAGCAGCTTTTATCAGGGAGCCGAGACCGGGGAGCTGTTTTTT
TRBJ2-1,TRBV18,.,once,CASSDSDEQFF,TGTGCCAGCTCAGACAGTGATGAGCAGTTCTTC
TRBJ1-6,TRBV7-2,.,many,CASSLSQLTKFYNSPLHF,TGTGCCAGCAGCTTATCCCAACTCACTAAATTCTATAATTCACCCCTCCACTTT
TRBJ1-1,TRBV7-9,TRBD1,few,CASSSGTGPKAFF,TGTGCCAGCAGCTCGGGGACAGGTCCAAAAGCTTTCTTT
TRBJ1-5,TRBV11-2,TRBD1,few,CASSLGRQGSNQPQHF,TGTGCCAGCAGCTTAGGACGACAGGGTAGCAATCAGCCCCAGCATTTT
TRBJ2-5,TRBV12-5,.,.,CASGPPGGAQETQYF,TGTGCTAGTGGACCCCCCGGCGGAGCCCAAGAGACCCAGTACTTC
TRBJ2-1,TRBV12-3/TRBV12-4,TRBD2,many,CASSFGPRSDRGGSGLNEQFF,TGTGCCAGCAGTTTCGGGCCCAGGTCAGACCGGGGCGGGAGCGGTTTGAATGAGCAGTTCTTC
TRBJ2-5,TRBV2,.,.,CASSASRRETQYF,TGTGCCAGCAGTGCTAGTAGGCGGGAGACCCAGTACTTC
TRBJ2-1,TRBV2,.,.,CASSPGGLRDPREQFF,TGTGCCAGCTCCCCGGGGGGCCTTAGGGACCCCAGAGAGCAGTTCTTC
TRBJ2-5,TRBV18,TRBD2,.,CASSPPAPSGLQETQYF,TGTGCCAGCTCACCACCGGCTCCTAGCGGGCTTCAAGAGACCCAGTACTTC